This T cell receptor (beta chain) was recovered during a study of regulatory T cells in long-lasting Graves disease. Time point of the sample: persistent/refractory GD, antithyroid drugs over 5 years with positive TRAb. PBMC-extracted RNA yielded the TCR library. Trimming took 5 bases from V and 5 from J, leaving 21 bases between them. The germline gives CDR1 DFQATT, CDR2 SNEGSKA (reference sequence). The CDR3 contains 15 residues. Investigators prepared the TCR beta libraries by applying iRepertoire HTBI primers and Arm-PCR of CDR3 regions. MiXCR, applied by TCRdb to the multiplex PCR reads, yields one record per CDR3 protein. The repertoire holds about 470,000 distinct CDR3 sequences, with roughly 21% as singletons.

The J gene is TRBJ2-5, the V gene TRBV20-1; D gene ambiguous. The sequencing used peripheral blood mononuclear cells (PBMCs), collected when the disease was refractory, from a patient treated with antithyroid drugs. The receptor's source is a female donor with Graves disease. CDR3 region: CSALPLVAGEETQYF. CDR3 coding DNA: TGCAGTGCTCTACCTTTAGTCGCCGGCGAGGAGACCCAGTACTTC.